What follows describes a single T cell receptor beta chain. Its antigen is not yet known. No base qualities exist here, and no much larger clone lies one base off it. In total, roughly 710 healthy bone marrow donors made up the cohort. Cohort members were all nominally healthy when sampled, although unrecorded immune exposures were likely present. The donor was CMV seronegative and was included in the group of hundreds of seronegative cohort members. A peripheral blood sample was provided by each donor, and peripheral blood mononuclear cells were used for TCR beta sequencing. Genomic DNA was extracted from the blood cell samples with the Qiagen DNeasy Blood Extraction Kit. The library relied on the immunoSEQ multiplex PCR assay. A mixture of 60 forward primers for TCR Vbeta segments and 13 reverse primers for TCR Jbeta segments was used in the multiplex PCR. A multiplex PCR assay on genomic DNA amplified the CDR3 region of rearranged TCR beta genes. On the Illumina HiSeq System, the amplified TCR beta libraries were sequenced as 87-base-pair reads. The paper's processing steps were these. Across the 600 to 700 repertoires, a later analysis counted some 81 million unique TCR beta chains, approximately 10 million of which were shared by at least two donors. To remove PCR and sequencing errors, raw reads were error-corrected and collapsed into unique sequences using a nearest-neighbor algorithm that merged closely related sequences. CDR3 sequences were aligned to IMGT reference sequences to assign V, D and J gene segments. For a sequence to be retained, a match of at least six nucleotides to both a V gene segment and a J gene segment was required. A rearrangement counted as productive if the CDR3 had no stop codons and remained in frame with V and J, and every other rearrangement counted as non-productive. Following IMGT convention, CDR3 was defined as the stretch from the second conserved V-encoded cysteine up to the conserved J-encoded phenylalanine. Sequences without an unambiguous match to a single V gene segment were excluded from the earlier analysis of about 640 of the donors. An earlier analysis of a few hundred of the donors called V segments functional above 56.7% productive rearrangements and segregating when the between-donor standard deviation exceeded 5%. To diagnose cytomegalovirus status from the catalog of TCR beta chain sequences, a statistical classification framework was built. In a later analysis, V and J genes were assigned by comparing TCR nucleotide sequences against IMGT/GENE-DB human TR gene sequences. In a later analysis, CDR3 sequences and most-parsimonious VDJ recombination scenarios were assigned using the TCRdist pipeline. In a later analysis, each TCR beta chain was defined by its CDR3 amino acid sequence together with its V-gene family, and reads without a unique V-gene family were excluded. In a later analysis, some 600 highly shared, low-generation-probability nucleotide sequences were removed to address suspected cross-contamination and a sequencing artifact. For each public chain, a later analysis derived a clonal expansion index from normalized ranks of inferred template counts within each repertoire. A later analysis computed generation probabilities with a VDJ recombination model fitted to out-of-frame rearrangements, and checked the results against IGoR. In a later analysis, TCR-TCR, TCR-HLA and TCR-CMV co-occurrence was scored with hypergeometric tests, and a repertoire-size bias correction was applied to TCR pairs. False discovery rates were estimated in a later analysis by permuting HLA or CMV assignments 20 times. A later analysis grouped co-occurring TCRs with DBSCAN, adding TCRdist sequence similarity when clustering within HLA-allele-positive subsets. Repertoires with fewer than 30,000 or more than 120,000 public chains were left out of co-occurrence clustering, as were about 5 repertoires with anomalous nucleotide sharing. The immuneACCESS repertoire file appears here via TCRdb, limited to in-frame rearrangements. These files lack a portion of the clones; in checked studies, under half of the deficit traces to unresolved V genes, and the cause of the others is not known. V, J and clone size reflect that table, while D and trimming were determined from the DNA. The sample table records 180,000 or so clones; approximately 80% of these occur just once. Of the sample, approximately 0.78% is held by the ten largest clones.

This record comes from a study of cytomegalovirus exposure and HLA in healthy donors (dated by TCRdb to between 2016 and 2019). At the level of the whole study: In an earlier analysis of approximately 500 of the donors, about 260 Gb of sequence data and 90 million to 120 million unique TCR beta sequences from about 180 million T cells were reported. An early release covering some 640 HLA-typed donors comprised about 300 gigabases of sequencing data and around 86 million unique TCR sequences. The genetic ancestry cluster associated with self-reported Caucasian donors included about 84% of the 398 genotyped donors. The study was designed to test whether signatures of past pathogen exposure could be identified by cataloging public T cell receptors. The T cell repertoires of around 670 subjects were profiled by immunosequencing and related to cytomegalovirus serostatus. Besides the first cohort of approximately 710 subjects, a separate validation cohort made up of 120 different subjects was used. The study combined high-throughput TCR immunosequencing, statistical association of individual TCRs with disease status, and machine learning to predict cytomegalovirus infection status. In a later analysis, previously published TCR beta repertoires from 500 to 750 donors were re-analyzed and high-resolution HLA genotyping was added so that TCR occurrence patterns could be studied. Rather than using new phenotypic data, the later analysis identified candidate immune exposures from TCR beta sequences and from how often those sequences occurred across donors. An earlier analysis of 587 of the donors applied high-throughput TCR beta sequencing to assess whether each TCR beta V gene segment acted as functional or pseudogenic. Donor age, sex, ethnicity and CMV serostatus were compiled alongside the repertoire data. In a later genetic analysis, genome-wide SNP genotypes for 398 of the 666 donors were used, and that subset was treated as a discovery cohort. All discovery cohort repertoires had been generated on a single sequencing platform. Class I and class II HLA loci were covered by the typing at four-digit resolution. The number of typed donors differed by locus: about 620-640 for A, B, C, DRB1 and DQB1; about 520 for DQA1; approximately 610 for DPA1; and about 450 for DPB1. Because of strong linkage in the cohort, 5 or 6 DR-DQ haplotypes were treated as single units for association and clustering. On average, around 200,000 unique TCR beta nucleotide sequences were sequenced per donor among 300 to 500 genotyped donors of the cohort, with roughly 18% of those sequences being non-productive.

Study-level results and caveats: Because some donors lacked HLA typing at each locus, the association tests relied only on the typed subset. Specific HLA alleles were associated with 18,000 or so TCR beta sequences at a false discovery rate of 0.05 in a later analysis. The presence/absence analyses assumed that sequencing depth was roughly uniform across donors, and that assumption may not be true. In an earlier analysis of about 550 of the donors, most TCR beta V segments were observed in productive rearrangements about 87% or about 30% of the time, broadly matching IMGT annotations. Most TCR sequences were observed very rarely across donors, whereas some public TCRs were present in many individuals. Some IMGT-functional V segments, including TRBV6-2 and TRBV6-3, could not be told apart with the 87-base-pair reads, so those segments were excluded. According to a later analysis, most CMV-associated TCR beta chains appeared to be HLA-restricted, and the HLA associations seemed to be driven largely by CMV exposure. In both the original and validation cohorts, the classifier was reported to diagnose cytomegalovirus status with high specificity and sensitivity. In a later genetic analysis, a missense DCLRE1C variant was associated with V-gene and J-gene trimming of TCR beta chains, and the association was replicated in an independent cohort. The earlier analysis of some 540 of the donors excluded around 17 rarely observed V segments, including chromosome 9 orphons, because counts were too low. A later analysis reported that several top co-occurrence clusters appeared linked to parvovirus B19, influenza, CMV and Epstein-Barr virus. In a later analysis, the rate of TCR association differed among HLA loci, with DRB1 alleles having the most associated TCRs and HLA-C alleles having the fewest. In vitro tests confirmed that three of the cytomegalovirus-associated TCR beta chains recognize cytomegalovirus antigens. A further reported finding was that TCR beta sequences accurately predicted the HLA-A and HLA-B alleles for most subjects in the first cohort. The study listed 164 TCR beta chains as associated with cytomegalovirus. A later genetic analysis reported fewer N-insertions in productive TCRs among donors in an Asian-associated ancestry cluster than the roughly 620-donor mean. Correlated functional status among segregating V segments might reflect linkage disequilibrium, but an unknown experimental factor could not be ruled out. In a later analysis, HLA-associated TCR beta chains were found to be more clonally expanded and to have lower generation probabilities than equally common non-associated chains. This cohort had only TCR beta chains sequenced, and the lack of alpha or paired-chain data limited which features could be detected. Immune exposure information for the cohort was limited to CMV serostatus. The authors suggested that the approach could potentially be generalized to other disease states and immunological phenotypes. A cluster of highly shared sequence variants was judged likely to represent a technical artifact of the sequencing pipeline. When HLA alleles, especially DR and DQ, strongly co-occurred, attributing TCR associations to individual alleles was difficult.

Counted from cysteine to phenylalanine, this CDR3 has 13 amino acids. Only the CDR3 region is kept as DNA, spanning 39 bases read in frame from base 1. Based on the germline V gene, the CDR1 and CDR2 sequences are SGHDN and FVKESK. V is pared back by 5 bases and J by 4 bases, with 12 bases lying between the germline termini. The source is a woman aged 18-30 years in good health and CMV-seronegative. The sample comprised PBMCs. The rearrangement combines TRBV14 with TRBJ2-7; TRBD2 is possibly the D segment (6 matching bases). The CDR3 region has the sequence CASSLRSGYEQYF. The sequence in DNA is TGTGCCAGCAGCTTAAGGAGCGGGTACGAGCAGTACTTC.